The clone carrying this T cell receptor beta chain came up a few times. One junction end does not reproduce the germline sequence, and a read error may be involved. The data belong to a study of T-cell memory formation after mild COVID-19. Libraries for TCRalpha and TCRbeta carried sample barcodes and unique molecular identifiers via 5'RACE. A single record per CDR3 protein comes from TCRdb applying MiXCR to the 5' RACE reads. The data hold about 560,000 distinct CDR3 sequences, with roughly 21% observed a single time. Germline V gives CDR1 SNHLY, CDR2 FYNNEI. CDR3 length: 15 amino acids. This sequence joins TRBV2 and TRBJ2-7, with a tentative D call TRBD2 (6 bases). The clonotype comes from an adult woman who had mild COVID-19 (a few samples of this study predate the infection). Cell type and time point are not known. Sequencing input: PBMCs or a T cell subset sorted from them (not recorded which). The CDR3 is CASTESGLSTYEQYF. The CDR3, as DNA: TGTGCCAGCACTGAATCGGGACTGTCGACCTACGAGCAGTACTTC.